The source of this TCR beta chain is a study of early T cells in non-severe SARS-CoV-2 infection. Study as a whole: Chains stayed unpaired after sequencing of bulk RNA from unsorted whole blood.

General study results and limits: Missing private and CD4 specificities, VDJdb matching favored anti-spike CD8 responses.

The CDR3 runs to 14 residues. V lost 6 bases and J 9 bases, leaving 15 bases between the germline ends. Unique molecular identifiers were added to individual cDNA molecules. TCRdb fed the 5' RACE reads into MiXCR, producing one record per CDR3 protein. Of around 77,000 distinct CDR3 sequences listed, 5% were seen once; the top ten hold under 8%. At least ten counts were recorded for this clonotype. Its antigen is undetermined. The V call is TRBV12-3 or TRBV12-4, the J call TRBJ1-6; D is ambiguous. This clonotype was obtained from an adult who was a healthcare worker with PCR-confirmed SARS-CoV-2 infection or an uninfected control (not recorded which). The sequencing here drew on whole blood, taken at baseline. CDR3 DNA sequence: TGTGCCAGCAGCTTCCGGGAGTCGTCTTCACCCCTCCACTTT. Its protein is CASSFRESSSPLHF.